The 9 T cell receptor beta chains below were found in one sample sequenced in a study of T cells of healthy individuals. Each CDR3 protein is one row after TCRdb ran MiXCR on the 5' RACE reads. This sample has 75,000 to 95,000 distinct CDR3 sequences; approximately 4.8% occur once, and the top ten carry about 7.5%. Receptor source: a female donor in good health.

This clonotype was seen at least ten times. The chain has TRBV7-2 and TRBJ2-2, with D tentatively TRBD1 or TRBD2 (6 bases each). The CDR3 has 14 residues. Between the trimmed V and J ends, which lost 1 base and 6 bases, there was a span of 9 bases. CDR1 and CDR2 (germline): SGHTA, FQGNSA. The chain's CDR3 is CASSLDGGPGELFF. In DNA form, the CDR3 reads TGTGCCAGCAGCTTAGACGGGGGCCCCGGGGAGCTGTTTTTT. Combining the CDR3 with reference TRBV7-2 and TRBJ2-2 gives the whole variable domain GAGVSQSPSNKVTEKGKDVELRCDPISGHTALYWYRQSLGQGLEFLIYFQGNSAPDKSGLPSDRFSAERTGGSVSTLTIQRTQQEDSAVYLCASSLDGGPGELFFGEGSRLTVL.

A single count supports this clonotype. A much larger clone is a single base away; this may be a read error. The chain couples TRBV2 to TRBJ2-1; TRBD2 matches at 8 bases. The CDR3 is made up of 13 amino acids. In germline, CDR1 is SNHLY, CDR2 FYNNEI. The CDR3 loop is CARSETSGNEQFF. CDR3 DNA: TGTGCCAGAAGTGAAACTAGCGGCAATGAGCAGTTCTTC.

This clonotype was seen only a few times. The genes are TRBV7-2 and TRBJ1-2; TRBD1 matches 12 bases. Germline trimming cut 1 base from V and 7 bases from J; bases unmatched to any gene: 4. This CDR3 contains 15 residues. Looked up from germline, CDR1 is SGHTA and CDR2 is FQGNSA. CDR3 coding DNA: TGTGCCAGCAGCTTAGGGGACAGGGGGCAAGGTGGCTACACCTTC. Residues: CASSLGDRGQGGYTF. Together with reference TRBV7-2 and TRBJ1-2, the CDR3 gives the full variable domain: GAGVSQSPSNKVTEKGKDVELRCDPISGHTALYWYRQSLGQGLEFLIYFQGNSAPDKSGLPSDRFSAERTGGSVSTLTIQRTQQEDSAVYLCASSLGDRGQGGYTFGSGTRLTVV.

This clonotype showed up many times. The J gene is TRBJ2-7, the V gene TRBV6-2 or TRBV6-3; 10 nucleotides align to TRBD2. Germline loops: CDR1 MNHEY, CDR2 SVGEGT. The V and J ends lost 0 bases and 4 bases, in that order; junction bases with no gene match: 15. CDR3 length equals 19 residues. For the CDR3, the DNA is TGTGCCAGCAGTTACTCGGAGCTTACCCTAGCGGGAGTACTTTACGAGCAGTACTTC. Protein: CASSYSELTLAGVLYEQYF.

This clonotype was counted many times. The chain is built from TRBV27 and TRBJ2-5, with 9 nucleotides matching TRBD2. CDR3 length: 15 amino acids. The germline V gene encodes CDR1 MNHEY and CDR2 SMNVEV (reference sequence). The trim removed 5 bases at V and 3 bases at J, leaving 7 bases unmatched. The CDR3 here is CASSVRRLAEETQYF. In DNA, the CDR3 is TGTGCCAGCAGTGTACGTCGACTAGCGGAAGAGACCCAGTACTTC.

There are many counts of this clonotype. CDR3 protein: CASSRQAANTGELFF. The CDR3 nucleotides read TGCGCCAGCAGTCGGCAGGCCGCGAACACCGGGGAGCTGTTTTTT. The rearrangement links TRBV23-1 to TRBJ2-2; no reliable D call. TRBV23-1 is marked as an open reading frame, function uncertain. Trimming cost V 4 bases and J 0 bases, with 9 bases left between them. The CDR3 has 15 amino acids.

The CDR3 protein is CASSSGATSSYEQYF. CDR3 nucleotide sequence: TGTGCCAGCAGTTCCGGGGCGACAAGCTCCTACGAGCAGTACTTC. The chain is built from TRBV12-3 or TRBV12-4 and TRBJ2-7; D is perhaps TRBD1 or TRBD2 (5 bases each). V lost 4 bases, J lost 0 bases, and 13 bases lay in between. The CDR3 is 15 residues long.

This clonotype was observed at least ten times. This chain joins TRBV7-9 and TRBJ2-5, with a possible D match to TRBD1 (6 bases). CDR3 length equals 16 residues. The germline V and J ends were trimmed by 2 bases and 3 bases, with 16 bases remaining between them. Per the germline V gene, CDR1 is SEHNR and CDR2 is FQNEAQ (reference sequence). The CDR3 spells CASSLPRGSTKETQYF. The CDR3 bases are TGTGCCAGCAGCTTACCCAGGGGTAGTACTAAAGAGACCCAGTACTTC.

This clonotype occurred a few times. The J gene is TRBJ2-1, the V gene TRBV7-9, with a tentative D call TRBD2 (6 bases). Germline assignment: CDR1 SEHNR and CDR2 FQNEAQ (reference sequence). There are 12 residues in the CDR3. V gave up 5 bases and J gave up 4 bases, with 6 bases separating them. The CDR3 protein is CASSRGYNEQFF. The CDR3 DNA reads TGTGCCAGCAGCCGGGGGTACAATGAGCAGTTCTTC.